These 27 T cell receptor beta chains were sequenced from one sample in a study of somatic mutations in cytotoxic T cells in rheumatoid arthritis. TCRdb keeps only in-frame clones here, not all; method: immunoSEQ multiplex PCR. The table shows some 4,300 clones, with roughly 78% occurring only once. The specimen sequenced was CD8+ T cells sorted from blood. These receptors were taken from a woman aged 55-75 years with rheumatoid arthritis.

This clone was seen a few times. V usage is TRBV10-2 and J usage is TRBJ1-2, with TRBD1 matching 8 bases. The CDR3 sequence is 14 residues long. V trimming: 3 bases; J trimming: 5 bases; junction bases outside the gene matches: 5. The germline V gene encodes CDR1 WSHSY and CDR2 SAAADI. CDR3 amino acids: CASSDSTGGYGYTF. The CDR3 DNA reads as TGCGCCAGCAGTGATTCAACAGGGGGTTATGGCTACACCTTC.

The chain is built from TRBV7-6 and TRBJ2-1; TRBD2 matches 12 bases. The germline V gene encodes CDR1 SGHVS and CDR2 FNYEAQ. The CDR3 is 18 amino acids. V trimming: 4 bases; J trimming: 4 bases; junction bases outside the gene matches: 11. This chain's CDR3 is CASSSEGGLAGLYNEQFF. The CDR3 DNA follows: TGTGCCAGCAGCTCTGAGGGCGGACTAGCGGGGTTATACAATGAGCAGTTCTTC. Complete variable domain (other parts from reference TRBV7-6 and TRBJ2-1): GAGVSQSPRYKVTKRGQDVALRCDPISGHVSLYWYRQALGQGPEFLTYFNYEAQQDKSGLPNDRFSAERPEGSISTLTIQRTEQRDSAMYRCASSSEGGLAGLYNEQFFGPGTRLTVL.

This chain uses TRBV27 with TRBJ2-2; D gene uncertain. V lost 5 bases and J lost 8, with 9 bases in between. The CDR3 extends over 12 amino acids. CDR1 is MNHEY, CDR2 SMNVEV, per germline (reference sequence). This chain's CDR3 is CASSLTSGELFF. The CDR3 DNA reads TGTGCCAGCAGTCTCACTTCTGGGGAGCTGTTTTTT.

The chain is built from TRBV28 and TRBJ2-7; 8 nucleotides line up with TRBD1. V dropped 7 bases and J dropped 3; count of bases not matched to a gene: 8. This CDR3 has 14 residues. Germline CDR1 MDHEN, CDR2 SYDVKM. CDR3 in amino acids: CASKERTGYYEQYF. The CDR3 bases are TGTGCCAGCAAGGAGAGGACAGGGTACTACGAGCAGTACTTC.

The chain joins TRBV4-1 to TRBJ1-2; D unresolved. Germline V CDR1 and CDR2: MGHRA, YSYEKL. Trimming cost V 3 bases and J 4 bases, with 12 bases left between them. This CDR3 is built from 14 residues. The CDR3 sequence: CASSQAGEGYGYTF. The DNA for the CDR3 is TGCGCCAGCAGCCAGGCCGGCGAGGGCTATGGCTACACCTTC.

The chain is built from TRBV6-1 and TRBJ1-5; D not resolved. V was clipped by 7 bases and J by 3 bases, with 10 bases between them. The CDR3 spans 13 residues. Germline CDR1 and CDR2: MNHNS and SASEGT. The chain's CDR3 is CASISLTNQPQHF. The DNA of the CDR3 is TGTGCCAGCATATCCCTAACCAATCAGCCCCAGCATTTT.

The rearrangement uses TRBV7-6 and TRBJ2-5, with 10 bases aligning to TRBD2. CDR1 SGHVS and CDR2 FNYEAQ come from the germline V gene. The CDR3 runs to 16 residues. Unmatched junction bases numbered 4, after V lost 2 bases and J lost 1 base. CDR3 nucleotides: TGTGCCAGCAGCTTAAGACTAGCGGGTTCCCAAGAGACCCAGTACTTC. This codes for CASSLRLAGSQETQYF.

The chain combines TRBV6-1 with TRBJ1-4; no firm D call. V was pared by 4 bases and J by 0 bases, with 9 bases between. From germline, CDR1 is MNHNS and CDR2 SASEGT. The CDR3 sequence is 15 residues long. The DNA for the CDR3 is TGTGCCAGCAGTGCGGGAAGTGCAACTAATGAAAAACTGTTTTTT. Encoded protein: CASSAGSATNEKLFF.

The genes are TRBV28 and TRBJ2-3; D call uncertain. Trimming cost V 4 bases and J 4 bases, with 3 bases left between them. The V gene's germline CDR1 is MDHEN and CDR2 SYDVKM. The CDR3 has 11 residues. The chain's CDR3 is CASSSADTQYF. CDR3 DNA: TGTGCCAGCAGTTCAGCAGATACGCAGTATTTT.

The chain carries TRBV15 and TRBJ2-4; the match to TRBD1 covers 9 bases. Trimming removed 3 bases from V and 7 bases from J; junction bases left unmatched: 10. The germline V gene encodes CDR1 LNHNV and CDR2 YYDKDF (reference sequence). The CDR3 consists of 16 residues. Written as DNA, the CDR3 is TGTGCCACCAGCAGCAAGATCGGGACAGGGTGGAACATTCAGTACTTC. This codes for CATSSKIGTGWNIQYF.

The V gene is TRBV27, the J gene TRBJ1-5; TRBD1 is a possible D gene (6 bases). V lost 5 bases, J lost 7 bases, and 21 bases lay in between. The CDR3 has 16 amino acids. The germline V gene encodes CDR1 MNHEY and CDR2 SMNVEV (reference sequence). The chain's CDR3 is CASSPKGEGHPQPQHF. CDR3 bases: TGTGCCAGCAGTCCAAAGGGGGAGGGTCACCCACAGCCCCAGCATTTT.

The chain has TRBV2 and TRBJ2-3; D might be TRBD2 (7 bases). This CDR3 contains 16 residues. Trimming left V 3 bases short and J 2 bases short, with 15 bases between. CDR1 is SNHLY, CDR2 FYNNEI, per germline. The CDR3 reads CASSDFRGASTDTQYF. CDR3 in DNA: TGTGCCAGCAGTGATTTCCGGGGGGCCTCCACAGATACGCAGTATTTT.

A remark on this clone: The germline gene is not matched at one end of the junction; a read error may be the cause. V is TRBV6-5 and J is TRBJ2-5, with TRBD2 matching over 8 bases. The CDR3 consists of 16 residues. Germline loops: CDR1 MNHEY, CDR2 SVGAGI. The chain's CDR3 is CAGSYSGGSGEETQYF. CDR3 bases: TGTGCCGGCAGTTACTCGGGGGGGTCGGGCGAGGAGACCCAGTACTTC.

V usage is TRBV6-1 and J usage is TRBJ2-5; 10 bases are shared with TRBD1. The CDR3 is made up of 15 amino acids. V shed 6 bases and J 2 bases; nucleotides not matched to a gene: 6. The germline V gene has CDR1 MNHNS and CDR2 SASEGT. CDR3 nucleotide sequence: TGTGCCAGCAGGACCCGGGACAGGGGTCAAGAGACCCAGTACTTC. Translation: CASRTRDRGQETQYF.

This chain uses TRBV6-4 with TRBJ2-2, with 7 nucleotides matching TRBD1. This CDR3 is 14 amino acids long. With V trimmed by 4 bases and J by 3 bases, 2 bases remained unmatched. Germline assignment: CDR1 MRHNA and CDR2 SNTAGT. CDR3 nucleotides: TGTGCCAGCAGTGTCCAGGGGGACACCGGGGAGCTGTTTTTT. This encodes CASSVQGDTGELFF.

This chain joins TRBV5-1 and TRBJ2-2, with a possible D match to TRBD1 (5 bases). Trimming stripped 2 bases from V and 0 bases from J, with 8 bases between. CDR1 is SGHRS and CDR2 is YFSETQ in the germline V gene. The CDR3 consists of 15 residues. The CDR3 DNA follows: TGCGCCAGCAGCTTACCACAGGCGAACACCGGGGAGCTGTTTTTT. It is translated as CASSLPQANTGELFF.

The V call is TRBV6-4, the J call TRBJ2-1; 10 bases match TRBD2. Unmatched junction bases numbered 7, after V lost 6 bases and J lost 8 bases. CDR1 and CDR2 from the germline V gene are MRHNA and SNTAGT. The CDR3 extends over 14 amino acids. The CDR3 nucleotides read TGTGCCAGCAGGGAGCGGGGGGGCCTGGATGAGCAGTTCTTC. This gives the protein CASRERGGLDEQFF.

The V gene is TRBV7-6, the J gene TRBJ2-3; 11 nucleotides line up with TRBD2. Germline loops: CDR1 SGHVS, CDR2 FNYEAQ. This CDR3 is built from 17 residues. J lost 0 bases, V lost 5 bases, and 7 bases had no gene match. The CDR3 DNA is TGTGCCAGCAGCACCCGACTAGCGGGGACTAGCACAGATACGCAGTATTTT. This encodes CASSTRLAGTSTDTQYF.

The rearrangement uses TRBV21-1 and TRBJ1-1. TRBV21-1 is assigned pseudogene status. The CDR3 length is 13 residues. The CDR3 DNA is TGTGCCAGCCATAAAGAGGGGAACACTGAAGCTTTCTTT. It encodes CASHKEGNTEAFF.

The chain combines TRBV25-1 with TRBJ2-7; no firm D call. The CDR3 totals 12 residues. CDR1 MGHDK and CDR2 SYGVNS come from the germline V gene. The ends were cut back, 8 bases at V and 0 bases at J, with 8 bases in the middle. CDR3 coding DNA: TGTGCCAGCTCCTATAGCTCCTACGAGCAGTACTTC. Protein: CASSYSSYEQYF.

The genes are TRBV6-5 and TRBJ2-1, with a tentative D call TRBD2 (5 bases). Germline V gives CDR1 MNHEY, CDR2 SVGAGI. The V and J ends lost 6 bases and 0 bases respectively, with 12 bases between them. This CDR3 has 15 amino acids. CDR3 region: CASSIEGSSYNEQFF. CDR3 coding DNA: TGTGCCAGCAGCATTGAGGGAAGCTCCTACAATGAGCAGTTCTTC.

The chain is built from TRBV19 and TRBJ1-1, with a possible D match to TRBD1 (6 bases). The germline gives CDR1 LNHDA, CDR2 SQIVND (reference sequence). V was clipped by 4 bases and J by 3 bases, with 15 bases between them. This CDR3 comprises 15 residues. The CDR3 sequence is CASSTPGAGDTEAFF. The CDR3 region has the DNA TGTGCCAGTAGTACTCCAGGGGCTGGGGACACTGAAGCTTTCTTT.

Regarding this clone: The junction shows a germline mismatch at one end, possibly a read error. The rearrangement uses TRBV2 and TRBJ2-5; the D gene is possibly TRBD2 (5 bases). The CDR3 has 14 residues. Germline V gene data show CDR1 as SNHLY and CDR2 as FYNNEI. The CDR3 DNA sequence: TGTGCCAGCAGTCAGCGGTGGGTTGAAGAGCCCCAGTACTTC. Its translation is CASSQRWVEEPQYF.

This clone was seen a few times. Here the CDR3 reads CASSETGGEINEKLFF. As DNA, the CDR3 is TGTGCCAGCAGTGAAACAGGGGGCGAAATTAATGAAAAACTGTTTTTT. V and J are TRBV6-4 and TRBJ1-4; 9 bases are a match to TRBD1. The germline V gene encodes CDR1 MRHNA and CDR2 SNTAGT. CDR3 length equals 16 residues. Losses at the gene ends were 3 bases for V and 4 bases for J; bases not matched to a gene: 6.

The rearrangement joins TRBV2 to TRBJ1-1; unclear D gene. CDR1 and CDR2 from the germline V gene are SNHLY and FYNNEI. The V end was cut by 2 bases, the J end by 2 bases, with 9 bases between. The CDR3 runs to 14 residues. In nucleotides, the CDR3 is TGTGCCAGCAGTGAAATGTCAGTAAACACTGAAGCTTTCTTT. It codes for CASSEMSVNTEAFF.

The gene calls are TRBV10-3 and TRBJ1-5; D is ambiguous. CDR1 is ENHRY and CDR2 is SYGVKD in the germline V gene. The CDR3 consists of 15 residues. V lost 6 bases and J 2 bases, leaving 14 bases between the germline ends. CDR3 amino acids: CAISAETEGNQPQHF. In nucleotides, the CDR3 is TGTGCCATCAGCGCGGAAACCGAGGGCAATCAGCCCCAGCATTTT.

The chain couples TRBV6-5 to TRBJ2-3; 7 bases map to TRBD2. The CDR3 spans 14 residues. Germline loops: CDR1 MNHEY, CDR2 SVGAGI. The trim removed 7 bases at V and 2 bases at J, leaving 6 bases unmatched. CDR3 region: CASTSGEPTDTQYF. CDR3 nucleotide sequence: TGTGCCAGCACTAGCGGAGAGCCCACAGATACGCAGTATTTT.